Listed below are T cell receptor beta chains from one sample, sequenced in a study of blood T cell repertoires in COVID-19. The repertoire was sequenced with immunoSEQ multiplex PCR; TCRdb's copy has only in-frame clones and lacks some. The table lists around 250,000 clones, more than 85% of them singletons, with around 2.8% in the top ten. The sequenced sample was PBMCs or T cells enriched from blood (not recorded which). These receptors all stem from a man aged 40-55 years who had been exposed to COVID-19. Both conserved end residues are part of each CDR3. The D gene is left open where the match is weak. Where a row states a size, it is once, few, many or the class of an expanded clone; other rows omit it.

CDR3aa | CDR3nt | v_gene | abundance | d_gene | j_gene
CATSRAPTGGDEKLFF | TGTGCCACCAGCAGAGCTCCGACAGGGGGGGATGAAAAACTGTTTTTT | TRBV15 | . | TRBD1 | TRBJ1-4
CASSRKPGAGGTDTEAFF | TGCGCCAGCAGCAGGAAGCCGGGAGCAGGGGGCACGGACACTGAAGCTTTCTTT | TRBV5-1 | . | TRBD1 | TRBJ1-1
CASSEFPGGGSWTDTQYF | TGTGCCAGCAGTGAATTCCCTGGGGGAGGGTCATGGACAGATACGCAGTATTTT | TRBV25-1 | . | TRBD2 | TRBJ2-3
CASSLFQGSYEQYF | TGTGCCAGCAGCTTATTCCAGGGATCCTACGAGCAGTACTTC | TRBV7-6 | . | . | TRBJ2-7
CASSFPGQDADEQYF | TGTGCCAGCAGTTTTCCGGGACAGGACGCGGACGAGCAGTACTTC | TRBV28 | . | TRBD1 | TRBJ2-7
CASSKETVPTEAFF | TGTGCCAGCAGCAAAGAAACGGTTCCCACTGAAGCTTTCTTT | TRBV21-1 | . | . | TRBJ1-1
CASSSGDFPTGELFF | TGCGCCAGCAGCTCGGGGGATTTCCCGACGGGGGAGCTGTTTTTT | TRBV5-1 | . | . | TRBJ2-2
CASSQAGSPGELFF | TGTGCCAGCAGCCAAGCCGGGTCTCCCGGGGAGCTGTTTTTT | TRBV3-1/TRBV3-2 | . | . | TRBJ2-2
CASSPVTSGSRGFYNEQFF | TGTGCCAGCAGCCCCGTTACTAGCGGGAGCAGAGGCTTCTACAATGAGCAGTTCTTC | TRBV5-5 | . | TRBD2 | TRBJ2-1
CASSVVGGAGTDTQYF | TGTGCCAGCAGCGTAGTCGGGGGGGCTGGCACAGATACGCAGTATTTT | TRBV9 | . | TRBD2 | TRBJ2-3
CASSQPGQLNEKLFF | TGTGCCAGCTCACAACCGGGACAGCTGAATGAAAAACTGTTTTTT | TRBV18 | . | TRBD1 | TRBJ1-4
CASTAPRDRDPRAFF | TGTGCCAGCACCGCGCCTCGAGACAGGGACCCCCGAGCTTTCTTT | TRBV6-6 | . | TRBD1 | TRBJ1-1
CAISSSDRGGTGANVLTF | TGTGCCATCAGTTCTAGCGACAGGGGAGGGACTGGGGCCAACGTCCTGACTTTC | TRBV10-3 | . | . | TRBJ2-6
CASSPRDTGISGANVLTF | TGTGCCAGCTCACCACGGGATACAGGGATCTCTGGGGCCAACGTCCTGACTTTC | TRBV18 | . | . | TRBJ2-6
CASSPPSSNEQFF | TGTGCCAGCTCACCACCGTCTTCTAATGAGCAGTTCTTC | TRBV18 | . | . | TRBJ2-1
CASSPRRSQETQYF | TGTGCCAGCAGCCCACGGAGGAGTCAGGAGACCCAGTACTTC | TRBV7-8 | . | . | TRBJ2-5
CASSPKAGPDYGYTF | TGTGCCAGCAGCCCAAAGGCGGGGCCCGACTATGGCTACACCTTC | TRBV28 | . | . | TRBJ1-2
CASLTPGQQETQYF | TGTGCCAGCCTAACTCCGGGACAACAAGAGACCCAGTACTTC | TRBV28 | once | . | TRBJ2-5
CASSPRIGQRNTEAFF | TGTGCCAGCAGCCCACGGATTGGTCAGCGGAACACTGAAGCTTTCTTT | TRBV14 | . | . | TRBJ1-1
CASSLDLPGGRTYEQYF | TGTGCCAGCAGCTTAGATCTGCCAGGGGGTCGAACCTACGAGCAGTACTTC | TRBV11-2 | . | TRBD1 | TRBJ2-7
CASSYPTGKVYNEQFF | TGTGCCAGCAGTTACCCTACGGGGAAGGTCTACAATGAGCAGTTCTTC | TRBV6-2/TRBV6-3 | . | . | TRBJ2-1
CASSEGHTDTQYF | TGTGCCAGCAGTGAAGGTCACACAGATACGCAGTATTTT | TRBV6-1 | . | . | TRBJ2-3